A single sample is the source of the 10 T cell receptor delta chains below, sequenced in a study of Vδ1+ human thymocytes (dated by TCRdb to 2016 to 2019). The paper's findings and limits, for the study overall: In contrast to oligoclonal peripheral blood repertoires, thymic TRG and TRD repertoires appeared to be highly polyclonal with Gaussian CDR3 length distributions.

TCRdb lists the instrument as Illumina MiSeq. RNA was isolated using the RNeasy mini kit, and reverse transcription was performed with Superscript III. CDR3 amplicons were generated by multiplex PCR with pooled V-gene forward primers and a constant-region reverse primer carrying Illumina adaptor overhangs. Clones were re-identified by TCRdb from the public reads with CATT, and rows with the same DNA were merged. Present in this sample are 25,000 to 30,000 delta-chain clones, 7.4% of which were seen just once. The top ten hold about 1% of the sample. For these receptors, no antigen is known. Material: Vdelta1+ gamma-delta thymocytes from the thymus. Taken with the paper, the label for cell subset or site translates to: FACS-sorted CD3+ TCRalphabeta- TCRVdelta1+ TCRVdelta2- thymocytes. The receptors shown here come from a girl less than two years old who had congenital heart surgery.

This chain uses TRDV1 with TRDJ1, with TRDD3 matching 11 bases. This CDR3 region has 21 residues. The germline V gene has CDR1 TSWWSYY and CDR2 QGS. Trimming cost V 3 bases and J 1 base; bases outside gene matches: 19. This CDR3 is CALGDTLPYWGIYRRTDKLIF. CDR3 DNA: TGTGCTCTTGGGGATACACTTCCCTACTGGGGGATATATCGTCGCACCGATAAACTCATCTTT.

This chain uses TRDV1 with TRDJ1; D ambiguous. The V gene's germline CDR1 is TSWWSYY and CDR2 QGS. CDR3 length equals 17 residues. V dropped 2 bases and J dropped 4 bases, with 20 bases sitting between them. The CDR3 DNA sequence: TGTGCTCTTGGGGAATCTAAATCCCTCTACCTTGGCGATAAACTCATCTTT. It yields the protein CALGESKSLYLGDKLIF.

V usage is TRDV1 and J usage is TRDJ1, with TRDD3 identical over 11 bases. CDR3 length equals 21 residues. Germline lookup yields CDR1 TSWWSYY and CDR2 QGS. The trim removed 3 bases at V and 0 bases at J, leaving 18 bases unmatched. The CDR3 loop reads CALGDLNAGGYFSRYTDKLIF. DNA for the CDR3: TGTGCTCTTGGGGACTTAAACGCTGGGGGATACTTTTCCAGGTACACCGATAAACTCATCTTT.

The chain couples TRDV1 to TRDJ1; TRDD3 aligns across 12 bases. Germline assignment: CDR1 TSWWSYY and CDR2 QGS. The CDR3 contains 20 residues. Unmatched junction bases numbered 12, after V lost 1 base and J lost 0 bases. CDR3 in amino acids: CALGEPNRTGGYPYTDKLIF. The CDR3 DNA is TGTGCTCTTGGGGAACCAAATCGTACTGGGGGATACCCGTACACCGATAAACTCATCTTT.

No V gene call was produced; the J gene was TRDJ1; the table's D call, TRDD3, was not checked against the DNA. The CDR3 consists of 16 residues. CDR3 protein: CALGELVSLMTDKLIF. The CDR3 nucleotides read TGTGCTCTTGGGGAACTAGTTTCACTGATGACCGATAAACTCATCTTT.

This clone has only a few counts. The chain couples TRDV1 to TRDJ1, with 8 bases fitting TRDD3. The CDR3 length is 19 residues. Germline CDR1 and CDR2: TSWWSYY and QGS. V shed 3 bases, J shed 3 bases, and the junction held 18 bases outside the gene matches. CDR3 loop: CALGDRLFYGGDTADKLIF. The CDR3 nucleotides read TGTGCTCTTGGGGACCGCCTCTTCTACGGAGGGGATACTGCCGATAAACTCATCTTT.

This clone has more than one count but fewer than ten. The genes are TRDV1 and TRDJ1; a weak D match, TRDD2 (5 bases). Germline V lookup: CDR1 TSWWSYY, CDR2 QGS. The V and J ends lost 4 bases and 0 bases respectively, with 21 bases between them. The CDR3 contains 18 residues. The CDR3 nucleotides are TGTGCTCTTGGGGGCTTCCCGGGCGGGAACCTGTACACCGATAAACTCATCTTT. Encoded protein: CALGGFPGGNLYTDKLIF.

This clone was detected only a few times. The V gene is TRDV1, the J gene TRDJ1; TRDD2 agrees at 8 bases. The trim removed 10 bases at V and 0 bases at J, leaving 19 bases unmatched. This CDR3 contains 18 residues. Germline V gene lookup returns CDR1 TSWWSYY and CDR2 QGS. Here the CDR3 reads CAQMPSYYGGWYTDKLIF. CDR3 bases: TGTGCTCAGATGCCTTCCTATTATGGAGGATGGTACACCGATAAACTCATCTTT.

This clone was seen a handful of times. The V and J genes are TRDV1 and TRDJ1; D is uncertain. V was pared by 0 bases and J by 4 bases, with 12 bases between. The germline V gene has CDR1 TSWWSYY and CDR2 QGS. The CDR3 sequence is 15 residues long. The CDR3: CALGELSVYIDKLIF. CDR3 coding DNA: TGTGCTCTTGGGGAACTTTCCGTGTACATCGATAAACTCATCTTT.

In its sample, this clone was seen a few times. The gene calls are TRDV1 and TRDJ1, with D tentatively TRDD2 (6 bases). The CDR3 sequence is 22 residues long. From germline, CDR1 is TSWWSYY and CDR2 QGS. V was trimmed by 2 bases and J by 1 base, leaving 32 bases between them. The CDR3 DNA sequence: TGTGCTCTTGGGGAATTCGGAAGTCCTACCCCGTACTGCCACATTCCCACCGATAAACTCATCTTT. It yields the protein CALGEFGSPTPYCHIPTDKLIF.